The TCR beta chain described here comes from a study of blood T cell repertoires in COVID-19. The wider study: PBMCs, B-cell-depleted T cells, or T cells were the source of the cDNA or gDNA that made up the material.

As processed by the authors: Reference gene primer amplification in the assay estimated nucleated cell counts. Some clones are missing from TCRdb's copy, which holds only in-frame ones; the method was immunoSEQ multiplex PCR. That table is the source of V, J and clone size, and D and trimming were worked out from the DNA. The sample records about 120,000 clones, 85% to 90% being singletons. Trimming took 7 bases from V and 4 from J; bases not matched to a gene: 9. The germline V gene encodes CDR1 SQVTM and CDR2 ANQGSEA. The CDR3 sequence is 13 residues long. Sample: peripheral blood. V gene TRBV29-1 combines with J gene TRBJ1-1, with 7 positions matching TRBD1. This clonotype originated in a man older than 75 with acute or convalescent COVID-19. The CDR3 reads CSGLPGGGTEAFF. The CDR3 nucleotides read TGCAGCGGATTGCCAGGGGGAGGCACTGAAGCTTTCTTT.